Following are 17 T cell receptor beta chains from one sample sequenced in a study of blood T cell repertoires in COVID-19. Profiling relied on immunoSEQ multiplex PCR, and the TCRdb table lists in-frame clones only, not all of them. The sample lists 30,000 to 45,000 clones, about 81% occurring once. Material for sequencing was peripheral blood. These receptors originate from a human donor in a cohort sampled during active or convalescent COVID-19. The donor label of this sample is uncertain.

This clone was seen only once. The V and J genes are TRBV28 and TRBJ2-5; 7 nucleotides align to TRBD1. J was trimmed by 5 bases and V by 5 bases; bases with no gene match: 5. CDR1 and CDR2 from the germline V gene are MDHEN and SYDVKM. The CDR3 has 13 amino acids. CDR3 amino acids: CASSTGVGETQYF. CDR3 in DNA: TGTGCCAGCAGTACAGGGGTTGGGGAGACCCAGTACTTC.

This sequence joins TRBV19 and TRBJ2-3, with a possible D match to TRBD2 (6 bases). Deletions cut 7 bases from V and 6 bases from J, with 20 bases between. Germline V gene sequence: CDR1 LNHDA, CDR2 SQIVND (reference sequence). The CDR3 consists of 15 residues. This chain's CDR3 is CASTQSGLHTDTQYF. In DNA, the CDR3 is TGTGCCAGTACTCAAAGCGGGCTACACACTGATACGCAGTATTTT.

The chain joins TRBV6-2 or TRBV6-3 to TRBJ2-5; 10 nucleotides align to TRBD2. J lost 7 bases, V lost 2 bases, and 10 bases had no gene match. The CDR3 contains 16 residues. Germline V gives CDR1 MNHEY, CDR2 SVGEGT. The CDR3 DNA sequence: TGTGCCAGCAGTTACAGCGGGGGGGGGCGTGGATGGACCCAGTACTTC. It codes for CASSYSGGGRGWTQYF.

The chain has TRBV10-3 and TRBJ2-3; D gene ambiguous. Between the trimmed V and J ends, which lost 7 bases and 4 bases, there was a span of 12 bases. This CDR3 has 13 amino acids. The germline gives CDR1 ENHRY, CDR2 SYGVKD. The CDR3 sequence: CAIKDSTSDTQYF. For the CDR3, the DNA is TGTGCCATCAAGGATTCGACTTCAGATACGCAGTATTTT.

J is TRBJ2-3 and V is TRBV14; 11 nucleotides agree with TRBD2. This CDR3 contains 17 residues. The germline V gene encodes CDR1 SGHDN and CDR2 FVKESK. V was pared by 2 bases and J by 2 bases, with 6 bases of the junction left unmatched. The CDR3 spells CASSQPGTSGFTDTQYF. The CDR3 DNA reads TGTGCCAGCAGCCAACCCGGGACTAGCGGCTTCACAGATACGCAGTATTTT. The full variable domain, rest sourced from reference TRBV14 and TRBJ2-3, is EAGVTQFPSHSVIEKGQTVTLRCDPISGHDNLYWYRRVMGKEIKFLLHFVKESKQDESGMPNNRFLAERTGGTYSTLKVQPAELEDSGVYFCASSQPGTSGFTDTQYFGPGTRLTVL.

V and J are TRBV15 and TRBJ2-1; possible D gene TRBD2, 5 bases. The V and J ends lost 3 bases and 0 bases respectively, with 15 bases between them. CDR3 length: 17 amino acids. The germline gives CDR1 LNHNV, CDR2 YYDKDF (reference sequence). CDR3 residues: CATSSTTSGGSYNEQFF. In nucleotides, the CDR3 is TGTGCCACCAGCAGTACTACGAGCGGAGGCTCCTACAATGAGCAGTTCTTC. The full variable domain, its missing parts supplied by reference TRBV15 and TRBJ2-1, is DAMVIQNPRYQVTQFGKPVTLSCSQTLNHNVMYWYQQKSSQAPKLLFHYYDKDFNNEADTPDNFQSRRPNTSFCFLDIRSPGLGDTAMYLCATSSTTSGGSYNEQFFGPGTRLTVL.

The chain joins TRBV18 to TRBJ2-1; D is ambiguous. CDR1 is KGHSH and CDR2 is LQKENI in the germline V gene. Deletions cut 5 bases from V and 5 bases from J, with 19 bases between. The CDR3 totals 16 residues. CDR3 protein: CASSEDKPKMNNEQFF. The CDR3 DNA reads as TGTGCCAGCTCAGAAGACAAACCTAAAATGAACAATGAGCAGTTCTTC.

The CDR3 reads CASSQEKQGGNQPQHF. The CDR3 nucleotides read TGTGCCAGCAGCCAAGAAAAGCAGGGTGGCAATCAGCCCCAGCATTTT. The rearrangement joins TRBV4-2 to TRBJ1-5; a possible D gene is TRBD1 (5 bases). Germline V gene lookup returns CDR1 LGHNA and CDR2 YNFKEQ. The V end was cut by 0 bases, the J end by 2 bases, with 11 bases between. The CDR3 loop spans 16 amino acids.

The rearrangement links TRBV5-6 to TRBJ2-4; TRBD2 might be the D (5 bases). V dropped 2 bases and J dropped 0 bases, with 9 bases sitting between them. CDR3 size: 15 residues. CDR1 is SGHDT, CDR2 YYEEEE, per germline. The chain's CDR3 is CASSFAGLAKNIQYF. Written as DNA, the CDR3 is TGTGCCAGCAGCTTTGCAGGACTAGCCAAAAACATTCAGTACTTC.

This chain uses TRBV18 with TRBJ2-3; 10 bases match TRBD2. Germline trimming cut 6 bases from V and 3 bases from J; bases unmatched to any gene: 6. Germline CDR1 is KGHSH and CDR2 is LQKENI. The CDR3 contains 15 residues. In nucleotides, the CDR3 is TGTGCCAGCTCCGAAAGCGGGAGGGAAACAGATACGCAGTATTTT. It encodes CASSESGRETDTQYF. Together with reference TRBV18 and TRBJ2-3, the CDR3 gives the full variable domain: NAGVMQNPRHLVRRRGQEARLRCSPMKGHSHVYWYRQLPEEGLKFMVYLQKENIIDESGMPKERFSAEFPKEGPSILRIQQVVRGDSAAYFCASSESGRETDTQYFGPGTRLTVL.

The chain carries TRBV28 and TRBJ2-4; TRBD2 matches 7 bases. The CDR3 loop spans 16 amino acids. V lost 6 bases and J lost 5; bases outside the gene matches: 13. CDR1 MDHEN and CDR2 SYDVKM come from the germline V gene. The DNA for the CDR3 is TGTGCCAGCAGGACAATAGGAGCGGGAACGCAAAACATTCAGTACTTC. Residues: CASRTIGAGTQNIQYF.

The V call is TRBV21-1, the J call TRBJ2-7; TRBD1 was called by the table and not checked on the DNA. TRBV21-1 has pseudogene status. The CDR3 is made up of 15 amino acids. The CDR3 protein is CASGKPAGVSYEQYF. The DNA for the CDR3 is TGTGCCAGCGGAAAGCCGGCAGGGGTATCCTACGAGCAGTACTTC.

This clone has more than one count but fewer than ten. Here the CDR3 DNA reads TGTGCCAGCAGTGAATTAGGGGGCGGTCAGCCCCAGCATTTT. As protein: CASSELGGGQPQHF. The rearrangement links TRBV2 to TRBJ1-5; TRBD1 aligns across 7 bases. Germline trimming cut 2 bases from V and 6 bases from J; bases unmatched to any gene: 4. The germline V gene encodes CDR1 SNHLY and CDR2 FYNNEI. The CDR3 is made up of 14 amino acids.

In DNA, the CDR3 is TGTGCCAGCAGTTTTCCTAGCAGACCAGAGACCCAGTACTTC. Translation gives CASSFPSRPETQYF. V usage is TRBV6-6 and J usage is TRBJ2-5; TRBD2 might be the D (5 bases). V was shortened by 4 bases and J by 4 bases, with 13 bases between the two germline ends. CDR1 is MNHNY and CDR2 is SVGAGI in the germline V gene (reference sequence). The CDR3 totals 14 residues.

The V call is TRBV5-4, the J call TRBJ2-6, with D possibly being TRBD2 (5 bases). Germline V gene sequence: CDR1 SGHNT, CDR2 YYREEE (reference sequence). V lost 4 bases and J lost 0, with 8 bases in between. The CDR3 has 15 amino acids. CDR3 DNA sequence: TGTGCCAGCAGCCAAGGGAGCTCTGGGGCCAACGTCCTGACTTTC. Its translation: CASSQGSSGANVLTF.

The rearrangement joins TRBV21-1 to TRBJ2-1; the table's D call TRBD2 went unverified against the DNA. TRBV21-1 is reported as a pseudogene. CDR3 length: 14 residues. This CDR3 reads CASSRRWTYNEQFF. Written as DNA, the CDR3 is TGTGCCAGCAGTCGGAGGTGGACCTACAATGAGCAGTTCTTC.

V is TRBV2 and J is TRBJ2-7, with D unresolved. Between the trimmed V and J ends, which lost 3 bases and 4 bases, there was a span of 4 bases. This CDR3 contains 11 residues. The germline CDR1 and CDR2 sequences are SNHLY and FYNNEI. The CDR3 loop reads CASSDRYEQYF. CDR3 coding DNA: TGTGCCAGCAGTGATAGATACGAGCAGTACTTC. Filled out from reference TRBV2 and TRBJ2-7, the complete variable domain reads EPEVTQTPSHQVTQMGQEVILRCVPISNHLYFYWYRQILGQKVEFLVSFYNNEISEKSEIFDDQFSVERPDGSNFTLKIRSTKLEDSAMYFCASSDRYEQYFGPGTRLTVT.